This TCR beta chain was identified during a study of T cell repertoires in cytomegalovirus infection. Study as a whole: Epitope selection comprised recently identified HLA-C-restricted CMV epitopes and well-studied HLA-B-restricted CMV epitopes.

This clonotype was observed a few times. Antigen unknown. TCRdb recomputed calls from the reads with MiXCR, one row per CDR3 protein. The sample comprises approximately 730,000 distinct CDR3 sequences, almost 30% of which are singletons, and 13% rests with the top ten. This specimen consisted of cultured CD8+ T cells from PBMCs, obtained from culture after CMV antigen stimulation. The clonotype was recovered from a human donor in good health (CMV status not recorded). Some clones in this sample may be carry-over from other donors' samples.

CDR3 residues: CASSRGPPWTGNTEAFF. The CDR3 region has the DNA TGTGCCAGCAGTCGCGGGCCCCCATGGACGGGGAACACTGAAGCTTTCTTT. This sequence joins TRBV6-2 or TRBV6-3 and TRBJ1-1, with no clear D. With 5 bases removed from V and 1 base from J, the gap between germline ends came to 20 bases. CDR3 size: 17 residues. Germline V gene lookup returns CDR1 MNHEY and CDR2 SVGEGT.